This T cell receptor beta chain was found in a study of somatic mutations in cytotoxic T cells in rheumatoid arthritis. Study results and caveats: Rheumatoid arthritis patients were compared with age-matched healthy controls, and their CD8+ T-cell clonality did not differ significantly. Of the expanded CD8+ clones, the antigen targets were not known.

Method: immunoSEQ multiplex PCR; TCRdb's copy keeps in-frame clones and lacks some. The sample includes about 23,000 clones, about four fifths of them seen just once. With respect to this clone: Its antigen is unidentified.

This CDR3 has 15 amino acids. Germline V gene lookup returns CDR1 LGHNA and CDR2 YSLEER. V shed 4 bases and J shed 0 bases, with 9 bases lying between them. The chain has TRBV4-3 and TRBJ1-4, with D unresolved. The sequence was collected from an adult with rheumatoid arthritis. Sequencing used CD8+ T cells sorted from blood. The chain's CDR3 is CASSRVTATNEKLFF. The CDR3 region has the DNA TGCGCCAGCAGCCGAGTAACAGCAACTAATGAAAAACTGTTTTTT.